These 9 T cell receptor beta chains were sequenced from one sample in a study of technical replicates of blood from several donors. The table came from immunoSEQ multiplex PCR; TCRdb's copy has only in-frame clones and leaves some out. The data show 85,000 to 100,000 clones, roughly 96% seen once. Specimen: T cells isolated from PBMCs. These receptors were collected from a human donor in good health.

The chain carries TRBV6-1 and TRBJ2-3; possibly TRBD1 for D (6 bases). Trimming pared 8 bases from V and 10 bases from J, leaving 16 bases between. The CDR3 has 12 residues. The V gene's germline CDR1 is MNHNS and CDR2 SASEGT. CDR3 amino acids: CASGPRAGAQYF. The CDR3 bases are TGTGCCAGCGGACCGAGGGCAGGGGCGCAGTATTTT.

The chain employs TRBV6-1 and TRBJ1-1, with D perhaps TRBD1 (5 bases). V lost 4 bases and J lost 4, with 10 bases in between. CDR1 is MNHNS and CDR2 is SASEGT in the germline V gene. The CDR3 consists of 13 residues. DNA of the CDR3: TGTGCCAGCAGTGGGTGGGGCGGCACTGAAGCTTTCTTT. Translated: CASSGWGGTEAFF.

The chain employs TRBV2 and TRBJ2-3; 8 bases are a match to TRBD2. There are 16 residues in the CDR3. The trim removed 8 bases at V and 1 base at J, leaving 11 bases unmatched. Germline V gives CDR1 SNHLY, CDR2 FYNNEI. The CDR3 loop is CASLGRSGGRTDTQYF. The DNA of the CDR3 is TGTGCCAGCCTGGGCAGGAGCGGGGGACGCACAGATACGCAGTATTTT.

V gene TRBV2 combines with J gene TRBJ2-1; 8 bases fit TRBD2. The junction had 6 bases not matched to a gene; V was cut back by 1 base and J by 7 bases. From germline, CDR1 is SNHLY and CDR2 FYNNEI. The length of the CDR3 is 15 residues. CDR3 DNA: TGTGCCAGCAGTGAAGGAAGAATAGCGGGGAATGAGCAGTTCTTC. Protein: CASSEGRIAGNEQFF. The whole variable domain, filled in from reference TRBV2 and TRBJ2-1, reads EPEVTQTPSHQVTQMGQEVILRCVPISNHLYFYWYRQILGQKVEFLVSFYNNEISEKSEIFDDQFSVERPDGSNFTLKIRSTKLEDSAMYFCASSEGRIAGNEQFFGPGTRLTVL.

The chain carries TRBV4-1 and TRBJ2-1, with 9 nucleotides matching TRBD2. The CDR3 sequence is 18 residues long. The V and J ends lost 4 bases and 3 bases, in that order; junction bases with no gene match: 13. In germline, CDR1 is MGHRA, CDR2 YSYEKL. For the CDR3, the DNA is TGCGCCAGCAGCCCACACCCCGGGGTAGCGGGGGACTACAATGAGCAGTTCTTC. It encodes CASSPHPGVAGDYNEQFF.

This chain joins TRBV21-1 and TRBJ2-7; the D call of TRBD2 is as the table states it, not checked on the DNA. TRBV21-1 is reported as a pseudogene. This CDR3 has 17 amino acids. CDR3 nucleotides: TGTGCCAGCAGCCAAACGGGGGGCGAGGGGAATACCTACGAGCAGTACTTC. Translating gives CASSQTGGEGNTYEQYF.

This sequence joins TRBV4-2 and TRBJ2-7, with D perhaps TRBD2 (5 bases). Germline V gene data show CDR1 as LGHNA and CDR2 as YNFKEQ. V shed 0 bases and J shed 1 base, with 10 bases lying between them. The CDR3 is 15 residues long. The CDR3 DNA reads as TGTGCCAGCAGCCAAGAACTAGGGCCATCCTACGAGCAGTACTTC. Its translation is CASSQELGPSYEQYF.

This sequence joins TRBV19 and TRBJ2-5, with 7 bases lining up with TRBD1. The CDR3 consists of 15 residues. The germline gives CDR1 LNHDA, CDR2 SQIVND (reference sequence). J lost 3 bases, V lost 4 bases, and 8 bases had no gene match. This CDR3 reads CASSRSQGQKETQYF. CDR3 sequence (DNA): TGTGCCAGTAGTAGATCACAGGGGCAAAAAGAGACCCAGTACTTC.

The chain recombines TRBV6-5 with TRBJ2-7, with D possibly being TRBD1 (6 bases). Germline CDR1 MNHEY, CDR2 SVGAGI. The CDR3 extends over 14 amino acids. The ends were cut back, 5 bases at V and 3 bases at J, with 14 bases in the middle. The CDR3 loop is CASSLTGNDYEQYF. CDR3 nucleotides: TGTGCCAGCAGTCTGACAGGAAACGACTACGAGCAGTACTTC.